This T cell receptor (beta chain) was sequenced in a study of blood T cell dynamics during melanoma immunotherapy. The time point here: pre-treatment baseline. CDR1 and CDR2 (germline): GTSNPN, SVGIG (reference sequence). The CDR3 has 14 amino acids. Sequenced by immunoSEQ multiplex PCR; TCRdb stores in-frame clones only, minus some. Among roughly 16,000 clones, roughly 80% were seen once, and the ten largest hold 7.6%. The clonotype was recovered from a human donor with melanoma. V is TRBV30 and J is TRBJ2-5; a weak D match, TRBD1 (6 bases). The DNA matches TRBJ2-7 better at its end, which makes the J call doubtful. Here the sequenced sample was blood, taken from a patient treated with checkpoint blockade. CDR3 coding DNA: TGTGCCTGGAGTGTATGGGGGCGGCCCTACGAGCAGTACTTC. Translation: CAWSVWGRPYEQYF.